The 7 T cell receptor beta chains below come from one sample, sequenced in a study of spatial heterogeneity in lung cancer. Noted time point: sample taken at primary tumor resection. No cells were sorted before sequencing. The whole RNA sequenced was extracted from tumor, nontumor lung or frozen PBMC. MiXCR, applied by TCRdb to the 5' RACE reads, yields one record per CDR3 protein. The sample yields roughly 60,000 distinct CDR3 sequences, roughly 7.9% seen once. The sample here was PBMCs, taken at surgery. Source of these receptors: a female donor with early-stage non-small cell lung cancer.

Worth noting for this clonotype: A read error is possible here, since a much larger clone lies one base away. This chain joins TRBV5-5 and TRBJ1-1; tentatively, D is TRBD1 (5 bases). This CDR3 has 17 amino acids. Germline-derived CDR1 and CDR2 are SGHKS and YYEKEE (reference sequence). V shed 1 base and J shed 0 bases, with 16 bases lying between them. The DNA of the CDR3 is TGTGCCAGCAGCTTGACCTACACAGGCTTCATGAACACTGAAGCTTTCTTT. Its translation: CASSLTYTGFMNTEAFF.

V and J are TRBV7-3 and TRBJ2-2; TRBD2 agrees at 11 bases. This CDR3 is 16 amino acids long. The germline V gene encodes CDR1 SGHTA and CDR2 FQGTGA. After removal of 5 bases from V and 5 bases from J, the junction contained 7 bases not matched to a gene. Here the CDR3 DNA reads TGTGCCAGCAGCCTTATGACTAGCGGGAAGACCGGGGAGCTGTTTTTT. It yields the protein CASSLMTSGKTGELFF.

The genes are TRBV28 and TRBJ1-6, with D maybe TRBD1 (6 bases). Germline loops: CDR1 MDHEN, CDR2 SYDVKM. With 4 bases removed from V and 4 bases from J, the gap between germline ends came to 17 bases. This CDR3 region has 17 residues. The CDR3: CASSSHREAVYNSPLHF. CDR3 nucleotide sequence: TGTGCCAGCAGTTCCCACAGGGAGGCAGTGTATAATTCACCCCTCCACTTT.

The genes are TRBV7-3 and TRBJ1-1; D remains unclear. Looked up from germline, CDR1 is SGHTA and CDR2 is FQGTGA. Trimming took off 8 bases at V and 5 bases at J, with 18 bases between the two ends. This CDR3 has 14 residues. CDR3 amino acids: CASSMTGLRTEAFF. Here the CDR3 DNA reads TGTGCCAGCTCTATGACTGGATTGCGGACTGAAGCTTTCTTT. Complete variable domain (other parts from reference TRBV7-3 and TRBJ1-1): GAGVSQTPSNKVTEKGKYVELRCDPISGHTALYWYRQSLGQGPEFLIYFQGTGAADDSGLPNDRFFAVRPEGSVSTLKIQRTERGDSAVYLCASSMTGLRTEAFFGQGTRLTVV.

In its sample, this clonotype was seen many times. This chain uses TRBV10-3 with TRBJ1-1, with D unresolved. The CDR3 has 13 residues. Trimming pared 5 bases from V and 0 bases from J, leaving 7 bases between. Per the germline V gene, CDR1 is ENHRY and CDR2 is SYGVKD. This CDR3 reads CAISTRLNTEAFF. The DNA for the CDR3 is TGTGCCATCAGTACCCGACTGAACACTGAAGCTTTCTTT.

This clonotype has a handful of counts. The V gene is TRBV20-1, the J gene TRBJ1-5; D gene uncertain. Trimming cost V 0 bases and J 0 bases, with 6 bases left between them. Per germline, CDR1 DFQATT and CDR2 SNEGSKA (reference sequence). The CDR3 consists of 14 residues. The chain's CDR3 is CSARDGDSNQPQHF. Written as DNA, the CDR3 is TGCAGTGCTAGAGACGGGGATAGCAATCAGCCCCAGCATTTT.

The chain uses TRBV3-1 and TRBJ1-1; no definite D call. The germline V gene encodes CDR1 LGHDT and CDR2 YNNKEL (reference sequence). CDR3 length: 14 residues. The germline V and J ends were trimmed by 4 bases and 3 bases, with 12 bases remaining between them. The chain's CDR3 is CASSPRGGYTEAFF. DNA of the CDR3: TGTGCCAGCAGCCCACGTGGAGGGTACACTGAAGCTTTCTTT. Variable domain in full (rest from reference TRBV3-1 and TRBJ1-1): DTAVSQTPKYLVTQMGNDKSIKCEQNLGHDTMYWYKQDSKKFLKIMFSYNNKELIINETVPNRFSPKSPDKAHLNLHINSLELGDSAVYFCASSPRGGYTEAFFGQGTRLTVV.